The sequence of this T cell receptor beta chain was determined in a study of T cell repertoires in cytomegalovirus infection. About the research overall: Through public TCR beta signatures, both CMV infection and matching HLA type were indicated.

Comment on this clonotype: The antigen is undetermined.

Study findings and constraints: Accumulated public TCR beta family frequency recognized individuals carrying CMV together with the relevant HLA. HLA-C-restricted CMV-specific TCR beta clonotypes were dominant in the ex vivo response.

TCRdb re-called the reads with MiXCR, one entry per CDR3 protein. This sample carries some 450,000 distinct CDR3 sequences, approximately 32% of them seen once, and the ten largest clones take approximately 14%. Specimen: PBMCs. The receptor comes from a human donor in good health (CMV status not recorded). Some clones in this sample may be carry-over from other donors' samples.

The CDR3 DNA is TGCAGCGTCGACATATACGGACAGAAAAACACTGAAGCTTTCTTT. It translates to CSVDIYGQKNTEAFF. V is TRBV29-1 and J is TRBJ1-1; possibly TRBD1 for D (6 bases). Between the trimmed V and J ends, which lost 6 bases and 2 bases, there was a span of 19 bases. The length of the CDR3 is 15 residues. Germline CDR1 reads SQVTM; CDR2 reads ANQGSEA.